This TCR beta chain was profiled in a study of lymphopenia after photon versus proton radiotherapy (dated by TCRdb to the late 2010s). Notes on the research overall: In patients with gastrointestinal tumors who developed high-grade lymphopenia, the study compared the immunological effects of photon radiation therapy with those of proton radiation therapy. The 15 to 25 patients in the cohort had gastrointestinal tumors, were treated with either photon or proton therapy, and subsequently developed lymphopenia. The goal of the study was to characterize the differences between the two radiation modalities in how they affect the immune system. What the authors observed across the whole study: Across the cohort, a larger post-nadir drop in TCR diversity was inversely correlated with overall survival time among patients who died. Relative stability during treatment was observed in proton-treated patients, whereas loss of naive T cells and TCR diversity and gain of effector/memory populations were observed in photon-treated patients. The survival association was assessed only in patients who died, and better survival with proton therapy was presented by the authors as a possibility rather than a demonstrated result. Once the lymphocyte count had reached its nadir, the repertoires of photon-treated patients showed oligoclonal expansion, particularly of CD8+ Temra cells, and this expansion drove the decline in diversity.

This clone has a handful of counts. The antigen this receptor binds is unknown. One end of the junction is discordant with germline, which a read error may explain. From cysteine to phenylalanine, the CDR3 is 13 amino acids long. Here the CDR3 DNA is all that survives: 39 bases in frame from base 1. CDR1 and CDR2 are read off the germline V gene as SGHTS and YDEGEE. Receptor libraries were prepared by the immunoSEQ multiplex PCR assay. Alongside multiparametric flow cytometry, deep sequencing of rearranged TCR beta loci was used to profile the T cell repertoires. TCRdb limited this immuneACCESS table to in-frame rearrangements with V and J called. A share of clones is missing; checked studies link under half to unresolved V genes, and the rest is unexplained. The sample table shows around 160,000 clones, and roughly nine tenths are seen once. The ten largest clones represent around 5.1% of the sample.

The receptor was isolated from a man over 45 with gastric cancer. The source material was peripheral blood, sampled from a patient treated with photon-based radiotherapy. The V and J genes are TRBV5-8 and TRBJ1-2, with an unclear D gene assignment. The CDR3 protein: CASRLEGAYGYTF. The DNA reads TGTGCCAGCAGGTTGGAGGGAGCCTATGGCTACACCTTC. With the portions outside the CDR3 filled from the reference TRBV5-8 and TRBJ1-2 genes, the complete variable region becomes EAGVTQSPTHLIKTRGQQATLRCSPISGHTSVYWYQQALGLGLQFLLWYDEGEERNRGNFPPRFSGRQFPNYSSELNVNALELEDSALYLCASRLEGAYGYTFGSGTRLTVV.